The entry below gives a single T cell receptor beta chain sequence along with its context. These data belong to a study of blood T cell repertoires in COVID-19. About the research overall: Sites in the United States, Italy and Spain provided acute and convalescent COVID-19 samples. The cDNA or gDNA used as material had been derived from T cells, B-cell-depleted T cells, or PBMCs.

CDR3 size: 16 residues. The germline CDR1 and CDR2 sequences are ENHRY and SYGVKD. The V and J ends lost 3 bases and 2 bases respectively, with 15 bases between them. Per the authors' pipeline: The assay estimated nucleated cells by amplifying reference gene primers. The data were produced by immunoSEQ multiplex PCR, yet TCRdb's version contains in-frame clones alone and is incomplete. D and trimming were read from the DNA, whereas the V and J calls and clone size are those reported in that table. This sample carries about 76,000 clones, approximately 85% of them seen once, and the ten largest clones take about 10%.

The sample taken for sequencing was peripheral blood. This TCR was sampled from a man aged 60-69 years with COVID-19, enrolled during active disease. The gene calls are TRBV10-3 and TRBJ2-3; TRBD1 might be the D (6 bases). The CDR3: CAISDPTQGFTDTQYF. The CDR3 DNA follows: TGTGCCATCAGTGACCCGACACAGGGATTCACAGATACGCAGTATTTT.